Included here is one TCR beta chain sequence, with context. Per the original data handling: Nucleated cell counts were estimated from reference gene primer amplification. Assay used: immunoSEQ multiplex PCR; TCRdb lists only in-frame clones, some missing. V, J and clone size are taken as reported in that table, and D and trimming were inferred from the DNA itself. The table shows roughly 250,000 clones, with 75% to 90% occurring only once. The data were taken from a study of blood T cell repertoires in COVID-19. Study-wide context: Sites across the United States, Italy and Spain contributed samples from acute and convalescent COVID-19. In each case, the material was cDNA or gDNA derived from T cells, B-cell-depleted T cells, or PBMCs.

V shed 0 bases, J shed 4 bases, and the junction held 7 bases outside the gene matches. The germline V gene encodes CDR1 LGHNA and CDR2 YNFKEQ. This CDR3 has 16 amino acids. This TCR was recovered from a man aged 55 to 70 who had recovered from COVID-19. The rearrangement uses TRBV4-2 and TRBJ1-2; 8 nucleotides line up with TRBD1. The sequenced material came from peripheral blood. This chain's CDR3 is CASSQDFQGARYGYTF. The DNA for the CDR3 is TGTGCCAGCAGCCAAGATTTCCAGGGGGCTCGCTATGGCTACACCTTC.